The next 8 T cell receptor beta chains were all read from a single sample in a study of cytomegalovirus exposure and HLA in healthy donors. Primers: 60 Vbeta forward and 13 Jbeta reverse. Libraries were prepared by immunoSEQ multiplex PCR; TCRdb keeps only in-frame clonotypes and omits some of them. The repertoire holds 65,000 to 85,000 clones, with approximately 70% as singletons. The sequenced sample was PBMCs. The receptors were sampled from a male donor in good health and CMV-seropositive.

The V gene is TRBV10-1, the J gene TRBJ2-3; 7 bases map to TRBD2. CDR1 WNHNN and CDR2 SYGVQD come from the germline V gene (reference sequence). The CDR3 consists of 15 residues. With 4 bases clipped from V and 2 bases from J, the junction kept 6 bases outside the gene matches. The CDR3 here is CASSVGGSPTDTQYF. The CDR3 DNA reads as TGCGCCAGCAGTGTTGGCGGGAGCCCCACAGATACGCAGTATTTT.

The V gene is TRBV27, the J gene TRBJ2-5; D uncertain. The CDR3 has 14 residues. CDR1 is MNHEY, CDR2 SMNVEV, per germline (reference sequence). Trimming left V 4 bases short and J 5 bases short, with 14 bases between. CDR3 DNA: TGTGCCAGCAGTTCGGCGGCGAACTGGGAGACCCAGTACTTC. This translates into CASSSAANWETQYF.

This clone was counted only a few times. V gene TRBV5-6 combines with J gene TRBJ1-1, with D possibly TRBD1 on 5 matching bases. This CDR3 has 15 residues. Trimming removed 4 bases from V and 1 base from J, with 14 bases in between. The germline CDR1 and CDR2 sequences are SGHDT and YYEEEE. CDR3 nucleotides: TGTGCCAGCAGCCCCCTACAGGCCCAGAACACTGAAGCTTTCTTT. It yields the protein CASSPLQAQNTEAFF.

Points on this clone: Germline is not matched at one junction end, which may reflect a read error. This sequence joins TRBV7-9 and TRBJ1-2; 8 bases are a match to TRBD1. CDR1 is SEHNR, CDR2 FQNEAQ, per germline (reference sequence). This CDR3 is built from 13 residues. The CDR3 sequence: CSSSHRDRLCGTF. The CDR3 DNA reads TGTTCCAGCAGCCACCGGGACAGGTTGTGTGGCACCTTC.

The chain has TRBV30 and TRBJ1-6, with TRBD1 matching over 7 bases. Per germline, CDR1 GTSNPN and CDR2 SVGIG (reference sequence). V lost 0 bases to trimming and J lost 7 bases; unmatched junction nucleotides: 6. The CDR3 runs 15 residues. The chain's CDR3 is CAWSVPGTENSPLHF. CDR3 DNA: TGTGCCTGGAGTGTACCCGGGACAGAAAATTCACCCCTCCACTTT.

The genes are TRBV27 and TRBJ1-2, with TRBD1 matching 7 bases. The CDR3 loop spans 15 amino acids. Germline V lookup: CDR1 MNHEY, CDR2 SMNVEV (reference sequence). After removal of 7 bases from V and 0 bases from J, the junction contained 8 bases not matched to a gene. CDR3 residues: CASNSKGQPNYGYTF. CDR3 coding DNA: TGTGCCAGCAACTCGAAGGGACAGCCTAACTATGGCTACACCTTC.

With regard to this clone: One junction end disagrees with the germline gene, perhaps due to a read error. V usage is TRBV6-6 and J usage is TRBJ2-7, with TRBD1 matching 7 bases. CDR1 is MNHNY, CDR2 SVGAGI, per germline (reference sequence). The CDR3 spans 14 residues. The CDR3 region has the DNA TGTGCCAGCAGTTACTCCGAGGAACAGGGGAAAACGAACTTC. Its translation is CASSYSEEQGKTNF.

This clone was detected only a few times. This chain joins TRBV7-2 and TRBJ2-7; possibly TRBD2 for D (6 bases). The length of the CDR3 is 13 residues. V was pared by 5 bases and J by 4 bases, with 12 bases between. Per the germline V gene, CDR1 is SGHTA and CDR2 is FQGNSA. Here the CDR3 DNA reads TGTGCCAGCAGCCAGCGGGCCGAATACGAGCAGTACTTC. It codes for CASSQRAEYEQYF.